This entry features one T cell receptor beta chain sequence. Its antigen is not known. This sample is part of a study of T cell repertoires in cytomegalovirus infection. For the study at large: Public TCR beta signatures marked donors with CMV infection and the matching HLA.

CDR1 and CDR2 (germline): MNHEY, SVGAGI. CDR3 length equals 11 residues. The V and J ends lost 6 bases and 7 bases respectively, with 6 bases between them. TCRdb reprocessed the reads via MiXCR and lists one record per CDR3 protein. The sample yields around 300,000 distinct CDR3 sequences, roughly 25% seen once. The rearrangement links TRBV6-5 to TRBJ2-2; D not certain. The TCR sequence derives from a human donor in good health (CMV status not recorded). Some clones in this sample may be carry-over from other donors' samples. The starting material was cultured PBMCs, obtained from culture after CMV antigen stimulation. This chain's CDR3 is CASRGRGELFF. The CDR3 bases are TGTGCCAGCAGAGGACGCGGGGAGCTGTTTTTT.